This paragraph covers one T cell receptor beta chain sequence. Its binding antigen is unknown. Base qualities are not at hand, and no much larger clone is one base apart. These data are taken from a study of neoadjuvant anti-PD-1 for oral cavity cancer (dated by TCRdb to 2020 to 2023). Turning to the overall study: Patients mostly received three to four biweekly doses of nivolumab at 3 mg/kg before curative-intent surgical resection. A fourth nivolumab dose was given around day 43 to patients without progression, and definitive surgical resection was performed in those patients on days 50-56. Patients with complete response, partial response or stable disease by RECIST 1.1 were defined as responders, whereas patients with progression were defined as non-responders. The parent correlative cohort included roughly 12 patients, with a 33% response rate. The full study reports these points: Only three patients per response group were included in the TCR analyses, and the authors called for validation in larger cohorts. Higher pretreatment blood TCRbeta clonality and lower post-treatment tumor TCRbeta clonality were correlated with higher pretreatment blood Treg/Th17 ratios. Within PBMCs, T cell clonality (Gini index) was significantly higher in non-responders than responders after neoadjuvant nivolumab.

The CDR3 holds 14 amino acids from the cysteine to the phenylalanine. Only the CDR3 portion is preserved as DNA: 42 bases, with reading frame beginning at the first base. Looking up the germline V gene (reference sequence) yields CDR1 LNHDA and CDR2 SQIVND. Trimming costs V 5 bases and J 0 bases, and their ends lie 10 bases apart. For deep sequencing of PBMC libraries, mostly 450 to 500 ng of input genomic DNA was used, and six replicates were run per sample. Following the manufacturer's instructions, the team built TCRbeta libraries using the immunoSEQ hsTCRbeta kit. Sequencing of the completed libraries took place using an Illumina NovaSeq 6000 S4 flow cell after they had been pooled to about 3 nM. On the authors' methods: Raw data preprocessing and quality control were performed with the immunoSEQ Analyzer. The analysis was restricted to productive rearrangements, with each unique CDR3 amino acid sequence defining a clonotype. Repertoire clonality was estimated as the Gini-Simpson index, which was computed with the R package tcR. Student's t test was used to compare Gini indices, while Pearson correlation assessed associations with tumor size change. TCRdb retrieved this table from immuneACCESS and kept in-frame rearrangements only. Not all clones are present; in checked studies, unresolved V genes account for under half, and no reason is known for the remainder. V, J and clone size are those of that table, while D and trimming were read from the DNA. The sample table shows around 14,000 clones, and about 76% are seen once. The ten largest clonotypes hold 2.5% to 3% of the sample.

The time point label corresponds to: after neoadjuvant nivolumab, at surgical resection. Patients had been newly diagnosed with stage II-IVA oral cavity squamous cell carcinoma, and no prior systemic or radiation treatment had been given to the patients. The cohort was composed of patients with HPV-negative, locally advanced oral cavity squamous cell carcinoma. Peripheral blood mononuclear cells were analyzed directly and were not maintained or expanded in culture. The samples were drawn from a longitudinal correlative study tied to a single-arm phase II trial testing neoadjuvant nivolumab in oral cavity squamous cell carcinoma. Subject-matched pre- and post-treatment PBMCs and tumors from three responders and three non-responders underwent genomic DNA-based TCRbeta sequencing. Peripheral blood mononuclear cells were collected before nivolumab treatment and again after treatment, at the time of surgery. The Maxwell RSC DNA from Cells kit was used to extract genomic DNA from PBMCs.

The material sequenced was PBMCs, taken after nivolumab (anti-PD-1) treatment. The TCR comes from a person between 40 and 80 years old with oral cavity squamous cell carcinoma. This sequence uses TRBV19 and TRBJ1-1; the D gene lacks a confident call. Here is the DNA: TGTGCCAGTAGTTTCAGGAGTATGAACACTGAAGCTTTCTTT. Its coded protein is CASSFRSMNTEAFF. The full variable domain, with segments outside the CDR3 supplied by the reference TRBV19 and TRBJ1-1 proteins, appears as DGGITQSPKYLFRKEGQNVTLSCEQNLNHDAMYWYRQDPGQGLRLIYYSQIVNDFQKGDIAEGYSVSREKKESFPLTVTSAQKNPTAFYLCASSFRSMNTEAFFGQGTRLTVV.